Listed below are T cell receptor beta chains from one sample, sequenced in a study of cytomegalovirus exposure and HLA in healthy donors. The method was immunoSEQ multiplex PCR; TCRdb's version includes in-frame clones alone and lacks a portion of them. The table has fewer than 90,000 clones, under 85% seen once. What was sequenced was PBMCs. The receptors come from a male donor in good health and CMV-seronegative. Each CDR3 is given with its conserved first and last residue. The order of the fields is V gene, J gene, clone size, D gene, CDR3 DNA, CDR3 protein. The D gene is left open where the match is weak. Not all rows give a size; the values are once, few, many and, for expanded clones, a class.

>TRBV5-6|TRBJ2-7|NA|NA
TGTGCCAGCAGCAGGTCGGGGTGGAAAGGGGAGCAGTACTTC
CASSRSGWKGEQYF
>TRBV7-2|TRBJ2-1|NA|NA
TGTGCCAGCAGTTACGATAGCGGAAGGGCCGACCCCTACAATGAGCAGTTCTTC
CASSYDSGRADPYNEQFF
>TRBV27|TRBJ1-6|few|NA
TGTGCCAGCAGAAGTAGGACGGGGGATTGGGATTCACCCCTCCACTTT
CASRSRTGDWDSPLHF
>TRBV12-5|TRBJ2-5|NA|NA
TGTGCTAGTGGTTTTGGGGGGGAGACCCAGTACTTC
CASGFGGETQYF
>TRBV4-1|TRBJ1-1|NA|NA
TGCGCCAGCAGCCCCCAGGACGGGGGGCTTACTGAAGCTTTCTTT
CASSPQDGGLTEAFF
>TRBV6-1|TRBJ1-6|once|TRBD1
TGTGCCAGCAGTGACGAAATTGGACAGGGGAGATCACCCCTCCACTTT
CASSDEIGQGRSPLHF
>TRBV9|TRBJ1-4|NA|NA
TGTGCCAGCAGCGTCAGGTCTGGAGAAAAACTGTTTTTT
CASSVRSGEKLFF
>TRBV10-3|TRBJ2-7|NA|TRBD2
TGTGCCGTGGGGGGGGATTCCCAGCAGTACTTC
CAVGGDSQQYF
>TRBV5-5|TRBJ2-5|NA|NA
TGTGCCAGCAGCTTGGGGACACACATGTACCAAGAGACCCAGTACTTC
CASSLGTHMYQETQYF
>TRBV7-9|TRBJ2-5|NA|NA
TGTGCCAGCAGCTTCCTCGCGGGAAACCCCGAGTGGGAGACCCAGTACTTC
CASSFLAGNPEWETQYF
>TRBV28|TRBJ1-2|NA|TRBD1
TGTGCCAGCAGATTCGACAGGGTGAGAGGCTACACCTTC
CASRFDRVRGYTF
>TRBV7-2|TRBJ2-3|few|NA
TGTGCCAGCAGCCGGTTGTTAGATACGCAGTATTTT
CASSRLLDTQYF
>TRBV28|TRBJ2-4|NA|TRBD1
TGTGCCAGCAGGCCAGGGGGCGGAGGGAACAGTCAGTACTTC
CASRPGGGGNSQYF
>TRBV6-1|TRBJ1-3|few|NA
TGTGCCAGCAGTGAGTCTGTTCCTGGAAACACCATATATTTT
CASSESVPGNTIYF
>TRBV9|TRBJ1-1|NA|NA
TGTGCCAGCGGACAACAGGTTTACACTGAAGCTTTCTTT
CASGQQVYTEAFF
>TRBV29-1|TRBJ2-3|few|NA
TGCAGCGGCGCCGGCTCAGGAGATACGCAGTATTTT
CSGAGSGDTQYF
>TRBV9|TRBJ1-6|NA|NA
TGTGCCAGCAGCGTAGGTTCCGGACAGAATAATTCACCCCTCCACTTT
CASSVGSGQNNSPLHF
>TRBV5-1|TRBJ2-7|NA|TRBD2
TGCGCCAGCAGCCCTACGACTAGCGGGAGGTTCGGCGACGAGCAGTACTTC
CASSPTTSGRFGDEQYF
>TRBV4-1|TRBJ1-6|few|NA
TGCGCCAGCAGCCAAGGGAGGGAGAGGTACTCACCCCTCCACTTT
CASSQGRERYSPLHF